This TCR beta chain was identified in a study of response to subunit inactivated influenza vaccine. Overall study results and limits: Seasonal influenza vaccination, on each occasion, was suggested by the authors to recruit few new T cells.

Germline V gene sequence: CDR1 SQVTM, CDR2 ANQGSEA. Trimming removed 5 bases from V and 6 bases from J, with 22 bases in between. This CDR3 has 15 residues. Concerning this clonotype itself: Its antigen remains unidentified.

Each CDR3 protein gets one entry after TCRdb re-called the RT-PCR reads with MiXCR. This sample has some 640,000 distinct CDR3 sequences, with 14% found just once. This TCR was recovered from a man over 45 who received an inactivated influenza vaccine. The gene calls are TRBV29-1 and TRBJ2-5; tentatively, D is TRBD1 (6 bases). This specimen was PBMCs from blood, taken roughly 2 weeks before vaccination. The DNA for the CDR3 is TGCAGCGTTAACTGGGGCCGGTCAGGGGTCAAGACCCAGTACTTC. It is translated as CSVNWGRSGVKTQYF. Full variable domain (missing parts from reference TRBV29-1 and TRBJ2-5): SAVISQKPSRDICQRGTSLTIQCQVDSQVTMMFWYRQQPGQSLTLIATANQGSEATYESGFVIDKFPISRPNLTFSTLTVSNMSPEDSSIYLCSVNWGRSGVKTQYFGPGTRLLVL.